The rows below give T cell receptor beta chains drawn from one sample of a study of blood T cell repertoires in COVID-19. Profiling relied on immunoSEQ multiplex PCR, and the TCRdb table lists in-frame clones only, not all of them. The sample yields about 130,000 clones, 86% seen once. Input material: PBMCs or T cells enriched from blood (not recorded which). The source is a woman aged 45 to 65 who had recovered from COVID-19. The CDR3 runs from the conserved cysteine through the conserved F or W. D genes are given only for firm matches. Clone size is shown for a subset of rows, as once, few, many or a class of expanded clone.

TRBD2,TRBJ2-1,TRBV6-2/TRBV6-3,-,21,TGTGCCAGCAGTTACTGGGGTCCGGGTCGACTAGCGGGGGGCCTTTCGGATGAGCAGTTCTTC,CASSYWGPGRLAGGLSDEQFF
TRBD2,TRBJ2-3,TRBV5-4,-,16,TGTGCCAGCAGCTGGACCGGGACTAGCGGGGGCAATACGCAGTATTTT,CASSWTGTSGGNTQYF
TRBD2,TRBJ2-2,TRBV2,-,17,TGTGCCAGCAGTGAACCAGCGGGGGCTTCGAACACCGGGGAGCTGTTTTTT,CASSEPAGASNTGELFF
TRBD2,TRBJ2-3,TRBV27,-,16,TGTGCCAGCAGTACCCTAGCGGGGGGGCTTACAGATACGCAGTATTTT,CASSTLAGGLTDTQYF
-,TRBJ1-2,TRBV9,-,12,TGTGCCAGCAGCGTAGGGAGATATGGCTACACCTTC,CASSVGRYGYTF
-,TRBJ2-7,TRBV19,-,17,TGTGCCAGTAGCACTTACCCCCCGACTGCGAGCTCCTACGAGCAGTACTTC,CASSTYPPTASSYEQYF
-,TRBJ2-1,TRBV7-8,-,14,TGTGCCAGCAGAGGTTCCCAAGCCGAGGCTGAGCAGTTCTTC,CASRGSQAEAEQFF
TRBD1,TRBJ2-7,TRBV5-1,-,19,TGCGCCAGCAGCTTTTTTGGAGGATGGGACAGGGGCCAACCCTACGAGCAGTACTTC,CASSFFGGWDRGQPYEQYF
TRBD1,TRBJ2-2,TRBV7-8,-,17,TGTGCCAGCAGCGCCATGACAGGGAGCGCGAACACCGGGGAGCTGTTTTTT,CASSAMTGSANTGELFF
TRBD1,TRBJ1-1,TRBV19,-,15,TGTGCCAGTACCGGGACAGGGGGCGCGCACACTGAAGCTTTCTTT,CASTGTGGAHTEAFF
TRBD1,TRBJ2-7,TRBV2,-,13,TGTGCCACAGGACAGGAAATGTCCTACGAGCAGTACTTC,CATGQEMSYEQYF
-,TRBJ2-7,TRBV2,-,13,TGTGCCAGCAGTGAACAGGGTATGTACGAGCAGTACTTC,CASSEQGMYEQYF
-,TRBJ2-7,TRBV10-3,-,12,TGTGCCATCAGTGCCGCAGGATACGCGCAGTACTTC,CAISAAGYAQYF
-,TRBJ1-1,TRBV19,once,15,TGTGCCAGTAGTCCGACGGGAACGGGGGACACTGAAGCTTTCTTT,CASSPTGTGDTEAFF
TRBD1,TRBJ2-1,TRBV4-1,-,16,TGCGCCAGCAGCCAAGTGGACAGGGGGACTTACAATGAGCAGTTCTTC,CASSQVDRGTYNEQFF
-,TRBJ2-7,TRBV5-1,-,14,TGCGCCAGCAGCTTGGCCAGGGGTGGGTACGAGCAGTACTTC,CASSLARGGYEQYF
TRBD2,TRBJ2-1,TRBV29-1,-,19,TGCAGCGTTGAAGATCTCGCGGGACTAGCGGTCAGCTCCTACAATGAGCAGTTCTTC,CSVEDLAGLAVSSYNEQFF